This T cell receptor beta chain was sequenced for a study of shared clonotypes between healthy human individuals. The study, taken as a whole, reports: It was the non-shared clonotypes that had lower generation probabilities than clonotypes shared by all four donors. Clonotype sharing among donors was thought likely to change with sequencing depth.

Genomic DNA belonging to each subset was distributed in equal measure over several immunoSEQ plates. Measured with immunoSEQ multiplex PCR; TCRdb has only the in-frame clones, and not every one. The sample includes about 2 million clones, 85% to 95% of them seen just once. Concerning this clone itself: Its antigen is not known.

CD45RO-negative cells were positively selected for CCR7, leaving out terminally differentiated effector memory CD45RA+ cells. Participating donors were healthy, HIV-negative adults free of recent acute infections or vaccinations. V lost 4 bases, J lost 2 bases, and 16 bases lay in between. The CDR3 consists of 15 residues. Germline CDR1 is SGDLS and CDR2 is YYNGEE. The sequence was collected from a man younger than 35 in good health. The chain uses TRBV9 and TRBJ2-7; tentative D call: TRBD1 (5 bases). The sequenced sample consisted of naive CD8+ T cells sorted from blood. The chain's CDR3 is CASSPSPDSAYEQYF. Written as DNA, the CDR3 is TGTGCCAGCAGCCCGAGCCCAGACAGCGCCTACGAGCAGTACTTC. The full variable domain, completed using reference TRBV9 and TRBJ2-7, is DSGVTQTPKHLITATGQRVTLRCSPRSGDLSVYWYQQSLDQGLQFLIQYYNGEERAKGNILERFSAQQFPDLHSELNLSSLELGDSALYFCASSPSPDSAYEQYFGPGTRLTVT.